Following are 30 T cell receptor beta chains from one sample sequenced in a study of response to subunit inactivated influenza vaccine (dated by TCRdb to between 2017 and 2018). The method behind the library was RT-PCR. Sequencing relied on an Illumina HiSeq 2500. The raw public data were reprocessed by TCRdb itself: fastp quality trimming at Q25, MiXCR clonotype calling, in-frame beta chains only. All rows with the same CDR3 protein become a single entry with the most common DNA and genes. This sample gives 500,000 to 650,000 distinct CDR3 sequences in total; 6.5% to 8% of them show up just once. Jointly, the top ten make up 13% of the sample. The sequencing here drew on PBMCs from blood, taken around 25 months after vaccination. These receptors were taken from a man aged 50-75 years who received an inactivated influenza vaccine. Donor details come from another sample of the same person, matched by shared clones.

This clonotype was seen only once. This chain links TRBV20-1 with TRBJ2-2; 7 positions match TRBD2. V lost 3 bases to trimming and J lost 1 base; unmatched junction nucleotides: 5. CDR1 is DFQATT, CDR2 SNEGSKA, per germline (reference sequence). The CDR3 consists of 15 residues. CDR3 sequence reads: CSARELAENTGELFF. CDR3 nucleotide sequence: TGCAGTGCTAGGGAGCTAGCGGAGAACACCGGGGAGCTGTTTTTT.

A few counts support this clonotype. J is TRBJ2-7 and V is TRBV6-5, with a possible D match to TRBD1 (6 bases). The V and J ends lost 3 bases and 7 bases respectively, with 16 bases between them. CDR3 length equals 14 residues. CDR1 and CDR2 from the germline V gene are MNHEY and SVGAGI. CDR3 nucleotide sequence: TGTGCCAGCAGTTATCAACCAGGGGCGTGGGAGCAGTACTTC. It specifies CASSYQPGAWEQYF.

This chain uses TRBV7-2 with TRBJ2-7, with 7 bases lining up with TRBD2. The CDR3 is 15 amino acids. The germline V gene encodes CDR1 SGHTA and CDR2 FQGNSA. Trimming at V came to 4 bases and at J to 2 bases, leaving 8 bases not matched to a gene. The CDR3 bases are TGTGCCAGCAGCTCCGGTCGGGGGAGGGCCTACGAGCAGTACTTC. Translated, it gives CASSSGRGRAYEQYF.

The table lists this clonotype with a few counts. The chain couples TRBV2 to TRBJ2-7; no clear D gene. The ends were cut back, 7 bases at V and 6 bases at J, with 10 bases in the middle. The CDR3 runs 11 residues. The germline V gene encodes CDR1 SNHLY and CDR2 FYNNEI. CDR3 nucleotides: TGTGCCAGCAAGACGGAAGGCGAGCAGTACTTC. Translated: CASKTEGEQYF.

Of note for this clonotype: Sequence at one end of the junction differs from germline and may be a read error. J is TRBJ1-5 and V is TRBV20-1; D gene uncertain. Germline-derived CDR1 and CDR2 are DFQATT and SNEGSKA (reference sequence). The CDR3 contains 12 residues. The CDR3 reads CGARMGNQPQHF. CDR3 nucleotides: TGCGGTGCTAGGATGGGCAATCAGCCCCAGCATTTT.

This clonotype was found many times. The chain is built from TRBV28 and TRBJ2-5; 8 bases fit TRBD2. Per germline, CDR1 MDHEN and CDR2 SYDVKM. V was clipped by 1 base and J by 1 base; unmatched bases: 8. The CDR3 is 17 amino acids. CDR3 DNA: TGTGCCAGCAGTTTATTGCGGGGGGTAATAGCCCAAGAGACCCAGTACTTC. Amino acid sequence: CASSLLRGVIAQETQYF.

The chain carries TRBV5-1 and TRBJ1-4; no clear D gene. The CDR3 totals 16 residues. Germline loops: CDR1 SGHRS, CDR2 YFSETQ. V was trimmed by 1 base and J by 0 bases, leaving 10 bases between them. Here the CDR3 DNA reads TGCGCCAGCAGCTTGTATCCGGGATCAACTAATGAAAAACTGTTTTTT. Residues: CASSLYPGSTNEKLFF.

The rearrangement uses TRBV28 and TRBJ1-5; D not certain. Trimming left V 2 bases short and J 2 bases short, with 13 bases between. CDR1 is MDHEN, CDR2 SYDVKM, per germline. The CDR3 loop spans 16 amino acids. CDR3 in DNA: TGTGCCAGCAGTTTAATTAAGGGCGGTGGCAATCAGCCCCAGCATTTT. Translating it yields CASSLIKGGGNQPQHF.

This clonotype was detected ten times or more. The J gene is TRBJ2-1, the V gene TRBV6-5; no reliable D call. V lost 0 bases and J 8 bases, leaving 14 bases between the germline ends. CDR1 is MNHEY, CDR2 SVGAGI, per germline. CDR3 size: 15 residues. In nucleotides, the CDR3 is TGTGCCAGCAGTTACTCGTCGGAAACCCCGGATGAGCAGTTCTTC. This encodes CASSYSSETPDEQFF.

The chain uses TRBV29-1 and TRBJ2-1; D remains unclear. The CDR3 spans 10 residues. Germline values: CDR1 SQVTM, CDR2 ANQGSEA. V was pared by 6 bases and J by 5 bases, with 5 bases between. DNA of the CDR3: TGCAGCGTACGTGACAATGAGCAGTTCTTC. The encoded protein is CSVRDNEQFF.

This clonotype was observed a handful of times. The J gene is TRBJ2-5, the V gene TRBV10-3, with a tentative D call TRBD2 (5 bases). The CDR3 loop spans 14 amino acids. Trimming took 4 bases from V and 2 from J, leaving 11 bases between them. Germline loops: CDR1 ENHRY, CDR2 SYGVKD. The CDR3 DNA follows: TGTGCCATCAGTGGGACTCCGGGGCAAGAGACCCAGTACTTC. Translation gives CAISGTPGQETQYF.

The genes are TRBV3-1 and TRBJ2-7, with TRBD2 identical over 14 bases. The CDR3 length is 13 residues. V lost 6 bases and J lost 6; bases outside the gene matches: 1. Germline V gives CDR1 LGHDT, CDR2 YNNKEL (reference sequence). The CDR3 region has the DNA TGTGCCAGCAGGACTAGCGGGAGGGCCGAGCAGTACTTC. Residues: CASRTSGRAEQYF.

This clonotype was seen only a few times. The chain links TRBV12-1 to TRBJ2-1; TRBD2 is the table's D call and was not checked against the DNA. TRBV12-1 is noted as a pseudogene. The CDR3 runs to 15 residues. The CDR3 reads CASSPLAGVHNEQFF. CDR3 bases: TGTGCCAGCAGCCCTCTAGCGGGAGTCCACAATGAGCAGTTCTTC.

This clonotype was counted only a few times. The chain links TRBV20-1 to TRBJ1-1; tentative D call: TRBD1 (6 bases). The V and J ends lost 4 bases and 10 bases respectively, with 16 bases between them. Germline values: CDR1 DFQATT, CDR2 SNEGSKA (reference sequence). There are 12 residues in the CDR3. CDR3 amino acids: CSAKLGGVGAFF. The CDR3 DNA follows: TGCAGTGCTAAGTTAGGGGGTGTAGGAGCTTTCTTT.

This chain connects TRBV11-2 to TRBJ2-1, with 13 bases identical to TRBD2. The V gene's germline CDR1 is SGHAT and CDR2 FQNNGV. Trimming at V came to 5 bases and at J to 0 bases, leaving 13 bases not matched to a gene. This CDR3 contains 20 residues. This chain's CDR3 is CASSRGLAGVPRSSYNEQFF. The CDR3 coding sequence is TGTGCCAGCAGCCGTGGACTAGCGGGGGTCCCGCGCAGCTCCTACAATGAGCAGTTCTTC.

The J gene is TRBJ2-5, the V gene TRBV5-1, with 9 nucleotides matching TRBD1. The CDR3 extends over 14 amino acids. CDR1 SGHRS and CDR2 YFSETQ come from the germline V gene. The junction had 5 bases not matched to a gene; V was cut back by 3 bases and J by 5 bases. The CDR3 sequence is CASSSDRGAETQYF. Written as DNA, the CDR3 is TGCGCCAGCAGCTCGGACAGGGGTGCTGAGACCCAGTACTTC.

The chain recombines TRBV13 with TRBJ1-1; D uncertain. With 2 bases removed from V and 4 bases from J, the gap between germline ends came to 8 bases. The length of the CDR3 is 13 residues. Looked up from germline, CDR1 is PRHDT and CDR2 is FYEKMQ (reference sequence). The DNA of the CDR3 is TGTGCCAGCAGCTTAAAGGGTTTCACTGAAGCTTTCTTT. Its translation: CASSLKGFTEAFF.

This rearrangement joins TRBV4-2 to TRBJ1-2, with 8 bases identical to TRBD1. The ends lost 4 bases at V and 4 bases at J; junction bases unmatched: 29. Per germline, CDR1 LGHNA and CDR2 YNFKEQ. The CDR3 covers 22 residues. The CDR3 sequence is CASSRPKPSLPGQDLVSYGYTF. As DNA, the CDR3 is TGTGCCAGCAGCCGACCTAAACCTTCACTACCGGGACAGGATTTGGTTAGCTATGGCTACACCTTC.

The gene calls are TRBV3-1 and TRBJ2-3; 7 positions agree with TRBD2. This CDR3 is built from 17 residues. The J segment lost 9 bases and the V segment lost 0 bases, leaving 15 bases of the junction unmatched. Germline CDR1 LGHDT, CDR2 YNNKEL (reference sequence). The CDR3 region is CASSQEWKARGGDTQYF. The CDR3 bases are TGTGCCAGCAGCCAAGAATGGAAGGCCCGTGGGGGGGACACGCAGTATTTT.

This clonotype was found many times. V is TRBV12-3 or TRBV12-4 and J is TRBJ2-1; D might be TRBD2 (6 bases). V was shortened by 4 bases and J by 5 bases, with 12 bases between the two germline ends. This CDR3 comprises 14 residues. In nucleotides, the CDR3 is TGTGCCAGCAGTTCGACTGGCGGGAACAATGAGCAGTTCTTC. This codes for CASSSTGGNNEQFF.

This clonotype has a handful of counts. V and J are TRBV4-3 and TRBJ2-7; no firm D call. CDR1 is LGHNA, CDR2 YSLEER, per germline. This CDR3 contains 13 residues. V was pared by 1 base and J by 6 bases, with 10 bases between. The CDR3 nucleotides read TGCGCCAGCAGCCAAGTAGTGTCGGCCGAGCAGTACTTC. Translating gives CASSQVVSAEQYF.

This clonotype showed up just a few times. This chain links TRBV5-1 with TRBJ2-2; D possibly corresponds to TRBD1 (6 bases). This CDR3 comprises 16 residues. Germline loops: CDR1 SGHRS, CDR2 YFSETQ. V was trimmed by 6 bases and J by 0 bases, leaving 15 bases between them. CDR3 bases: TGCGCCAGCATGACAGGCCGCTCCTCGAACACCGGGGAGCTGTTTTTT. Its translation is CASMTGRSSNTGELFF.

This clonotype occurred a few times. The chain employs TRBV5-1 and TRBJ2-7; 12 positions agree with TRBD1. This CDR3 is built from 14 residues. Germline loops: CDR1 SGHRS, CDR2 YFSETQ. The V gene end was trimmed by 4 bases and the J gene end by 7 bases; junction bases not matched to a gene: 6. The chain's CDR3 is CASSHGTGGEEQYF. CDR3 coding DNA: TGCGCCAGCAGCCACGGGACAGGGGGCGAAGAGCAGTACTTC.

This clonotype showed up many times. V is TRBV3-1 and J is TRBJ1-1; no reliable D call. The CDR3 extends over 14 amino acids. V lost 3 bases, J lost 3 bases, and 11 bases lay in between. Germline values: CDR1 LGHDT, CDR2 YNNKEL (reference sequence). CDR3 residues: CASSHREGDTEAFF. The CDR3 coding sequence is TGTGCCAGCAGCCATCGGGAGGGTGACACTGAAGCTTTCTTT.

The V and J genes are TRBV28 and TRBJ2-1; TRBD2 matches 12 bases. CDR3 length equals 20 residues. V lost 8 bases, J lost 4 bases, and 21 bases stayed unmatched. Germline assignment: CDR1 MDHEN and CDR2 SYDVKM. This chain's CDR3 is CASRTSGIPGWEAGYNEQFF. The CDR3 DNA reads TGTGCCAGCCGGACTAGCGGGATTCCGGGGTGGGAAGCGGGATACAATGAGCAGTTCTTC.

This clonotype was found many times. The V call is TRBV11-2, the J call TRBJ2-3; 7 nucleotides agree with TRBD1. Germline V gives CDR1 SGHAT, CDR2 FQNNGV. The CDR3 sequence is 15 residues long. Unmatched junction bases numbered 4, after V lost 1 base and J lost 3 bases. The CDR3 coding sequence is TGTGCCAGCAGCTTAGGGTTGACAGGGACAGATACGCAGTATTTT. It encodes CASSLGLTGTDTQYF.

Ten or more counts support this clonotype. The chain recombines TRBV20-1 with TRBJ1-3; the match to TRBD1 covers 8 bases. From germline, CDR1 is DFQATT and CDR2 SNEGSKA (reference sequence). V lost 1 base, J lost 7 bases, and 9 bases stayed unmatched. The CDR3 runs to 15 residues. The CDR3 protein is CSARARTGPWNTIYF. CDR3 nucleotides: TGCAGTGCTAGAGCCCGGACAGGGCCCTGGAACACCATATATTTT.

This clonotype has only a few counts. The V gene is TRBV4-2, the J gene TRBJ1-4; TRBD1 might be the D (5 bases). Germline CDR1 reads LGHNA; CDR2 reads YNFKEQ. V lost 0 bases, J lost 7 bases, and 15 bases lay in between. The length of the CDR3 is 16 residues. Here the CDR3 DNA reads TGTGCCAGCAGCCAAGATGCAGGGCCTCGTACTGAAAAACTGTTTTTT. This sequence encodes CASSQDAGPRTEKLFF.

This clonotype was detected ten times or more. The chain combines TRBV28 with TRBJ2-2, with D tentatively TRBD1 or TRBD2 (5 bases each). CDR3 length equals 14 residues. The V gene's germline CDR1 is MDHEN and CDR2 SYDVKM. V was cut by 7 bases and J by 7 bases, with 16 bases left in between. The chain's CDR3 is CASIRSWGFGELFF. The CDR3 DNA reads TGTGCCAGCATACGTTCGTGGGGGTTCGGGGAGCTGTTTTTT.

This clonotype was observed a few times. The CDR3 DNA follows: TGTGCCAGCAGCTTAGTTCCCCCTGGGGCATACTACGAGCAGTACTTC. Residues: CASSLVPPGAYYEQYF. This chain connects TRBV11-2 to TRBJ2-7; D possibly corresponds to TRBD1 (5 bases). V gave up 1 base and J gave up 3 bases, with 16 bases separating them. This CDR3 spans 16 amino acids. Germline values: CDR1 SGHAT, CDR2 FQNNGV.